The next 18 T cell receptor beta chains were all read from a single sample in a study of shared clonotypes between healthy human individuals. Some clones are missing from TCRdb's copy, which holds only in-frame ones; the method was immunoSEQ multiplex PCR. Altogether a few million clones are present, 90% to 96% being singletons, with the ten largest covering more than 0.1%. Sequencing was done on a sample of naive CD4+ T cells sorted from blood. As for subset: CD45RA+ positively selected. All receptors come from a man younger than 30 in good health.

The sample holds one count of this clone. The chain is built from TRBV19 and TRBJ1-4, with D perhaps matching TRBD1 (5 bases). CDR1 is LNHDA and CDR2 is SQIVND in the germline V gene (reference sequence). The CDR3 extends over 14 amino acids. V was shortened by 3 bases and J by 6 bases, with 11 bases between the two germline ends. CDR3 nucleotide sequence: TGTGCCAGTAGTATCTCGCAGGGTGATGAAAAACTGTTTTTT. Its translation: CASSISQGDEKLFF.

The chain carries TRBV4-1 and TRBJ2-7; no clear D. Trimming shortened V by 2 bases and J by 5 bases, and 13 bases separated the two germline ends. The germline CDR1 and CDR2 sequences are MGHRA and YSYEKL. This CDR3 is built from 14 residues. Written as DNA, the CDR3 is TGCGCCAGCAGCCAACCCAACGACGCACACGAGCAGTACTTC. This translates into CASSQPNDAHEQYF.

The chain is built from TRBV6-1 and TRBJ2-2, with D uncertain. Trimming took off 4 bases at V and 8 bases at J, with 14 bases between the two ends. CDR1 MNHNS and CDR2 SASEGT come from the germline V gene. The CDR3 spans 14 residues. As DNA, the CDR3 is TGTGCCAGCAGTGCCCCTTTCTATGGGGGGGAGCTGTTTTTT. Translating gives CASSAPFYGGELFF.

The chain has TRBV5-1 and TRBJ2-5, with D perhaps given as TRBD1 or TRBD2 (7 bases each). Trimming stripped 1 base from V and 3 bases from J, with 19 bases between. CDR1 SGHRS and CDR2 YFSETQ come from the germline V gene. The CDR3 is made up of 17 amino acids. This CDR3 is CASSLKGNRGGKETQYF. In nucleotides, the CDR3 is TGCGCCAGCAGCTTGAAGGGGAACAGGGGAGGGAAAGAGACCCAGTACTTC.

V gene TRBV4-1 combines with J gene TRBJ1-2; unclear D gene. The germline V gene has CDR1 MGHRA and CDR2 YSYEKL. The CDR3 extends over 15 amino acids. Trimming pared 4 bases from V and 5 bases from J, leaving 17 bases between. In DNA, the CDR3 is TGCGCCAGCAGCCTCTTGGTGGTGGCTGAATATGGCTACACCTTC. Residues: CASSLLVVAEYGYTF.

This rearrangement joins TRBV6-4 to TRBJ1-5; 9 bases match TRBD1. In germline, CDR1 is MRHNA, CDR2 SNTAGT. The CDR3 spans 14 residues. Losses at the gene ends were 3 bases for V and 4 bases for J; bases not matched to a gene: 1. The CDR3 DNA sequence: TGTGCCAGCAGTGAAGGACAGGGGAATCAGCCCCAGCATTTT. Translation gives CASSEGQGNQPQHF.

This chain links TRBV6-1 with TRBJ1-5; 7 bases are a match to TRBD1. V lost 2 bases to trimming and J lost 4 bases; unmatched junction nucleotides: 5. Germline CDR1 and CDR2: MNHNS and SASEGT. The CDR3 is made up of 15 amino acids. CDR3 protein: CASSEQQGWNQPQHF. CDR3 DNA: TGTGCCAGCAGTGAACAACAGGGGTGGAATCAGCCCCAGCATTTT.

V and J are TRBV2 and TRBJ1-2, with D perhaps matching TRBD1 (5 bases). The V and J ends lost 2 bases and 2 bases respectively, with 15 bases between them. The CDR3 is 16 amino acids. Germline V gene sequence: CDR1 SNHLY, CDR2 FYNNEI. CDR3 nucleotide sequence: TGTGCCAGCAGTGAATCAGGAACAGGAGCGAACTATGGCTACACCTTC. It is translated as CASSESGTGANYGYTF.

The chain recombines TRBV7-2 with TRBJ2-3, with D hard to call. V was shortened by 1 base and J by 3 bases, with 8 bases between the two germline ends. This CDR3 has 14 amino acids. CDR1 is SGHTA, CDR2 FQGNSA, per germline. DNA of the CDR3: TGTGCCAGCAGCTTAGATGGCCGGACAGATACGCAGTATTTT. Amino acid sequence: CASSLDGRTDTQYF.

This clone showed up just a few times. The V and J genes are TRBV5-4 and TRBJ1-6; 11 nucleotides match TRBD1. V lost 0 bases to trimming and J lost 11 bases; unmatched junction nucleotides: 4. The CDR3 runs to 15 residues. Germline loops: CDR1 SGHNT, CDR2 YYREEE (reference sequence). The CDR3 is CASSLGGQGVTPLHF. The CDR3 DNA reads TGTGCCAGCAGCTTGGGGGGACAGGGGGTTACACCCCTCCACTTT. Full variable domain (rest looked up from reference TRBV5-4 and TRBJ1-6): ETGVTQSPTHLIKTRGQQVTLRCSSQSGHNTVSWYQQALGQGPQFIFQYYREEENGRGNFPPRFSGLQFPNYSSELNVNALELDDSALYLCASSLGGQGVTPLHFGNGTRLTVT.

V gene TRBV27 combines with J gene TRBJ2-2; D is possibly TRBD2 (5 bases). V lost 5 bases to trimming and J lost 0 bases, with 10 bases between them. Germline-derived CDR1 and CDR2 are MNHEY and SMNVEV (reference sequence). CDR3 length: 15 residues. The chain's CDR3 is CASSRLRANTGELFF. For the CDR3, the DNA is TGTGCCAGCAGTCGATTGAGGGCGAACACCGGGGAGCTGTTTTTT.

CDR3 nucleotides: TGTGCCAGCAGAGGACTTTTGGACAGGGGGAATGAAAAACTGTTTTTT. This sequence encodes CASRGLLDRGNEKLFF. The V gene is TRBV2, the J gene TRBJ1-4, with TRBD1 matching over 10 bases. The CDR3 spans 16 residues. Trimming cost V 6 bases and J 5 bases; bases outside gene matches: 9. Per germline, CDR1 SNHLY and CDR2 FYNNEI.

The gene calls are TRBV28 and TRBJ2-7; possibly TRBD1 for D (6 bases). V was clipped by 8 bases and J by 4 bases, with 15 bases between them. Germline CDR1 is MDHEN and CDR2 is SYDVKM. The length of the CDR3 is 13 residues. CDR3 nucleotides: TGTGCCAGCCGATCGGGACACGTGTACGAGCAGTACTTC. As protein: CASRSGHVYEQYF.

The V gene is TRBV29-1, the J gene TRBJ1-5; 10 nucleotides line up with TRBD1. This CDR3 is built from 13 residues. The germline V gene encodes CDR1 SQVTM and CDR2 ANQGSEA. Losses at the gene ends were 6 bases for V and 9 bases for J; bases not matched to a gene: 8. Here the CDR3 DNA reads TGCAGCGTAGCCGGGACAGGGGAAGGGCCCCAGCATTTT. Its translation: CSVAGTGEGPQHF.

The rearrangement uses TRBV9 and TRBJ1-1; D unresolved. CDR1 SGDLS and CDR2 YYNGEE come from the germline V gene. The ends were cut back, 2 bases at V and 11 bases at J, with 19 bases in the middle. The CDR3 is 14 amino acids. The CDR3 coding sequence is TGTGCCAGCAGCGTTCTCTCCCCGGTACCTGCGGCTTTCTTT. Translation: CASSVLSPVPAAFF.

The chain links TRBV11-1 to TRBJ1-6; D perhaps matches TRBD1 (5 bases). Deletions cut 1 base from V and 7 bases from J, with 14 bases between. Germline lookup yields CDR1 SGHAT and CDR2 FQDESV (reference sequence). The CDR3 is made up of 16 amino acids. DNA for the CDR3: TGTGCCAGCAGCTTAGGGGACGGGTGGTTAAATTCACCCCTCCACTTT. Amino acid sequence: CASSLGDGWLNSPLHF.

The V call is TRBV10-3, the J call TRBJ1-2; 9 bases line up with TRBD1. The ends lost 5 bases at V and 8 bases at J; junction bases unmatched: 9. This CDR3 has 14 amino acids. In germline, CDR1 is ENHRY, CDR2 SYGVKD. CDR3 protein: CAISRQGVDYGYTF. CDR3 DNA sequence: TGTGCCATCAGTCGACAGGGGGTAGATTACGGCTACACCTTC.

The chain links TRBV4-3 to TRBJ1-4; D is undetermined. Germline V gene lookup returns CDR1 LGHNA and CDR2 YSLEER. V lost 0 bases and J lost 7, with 12 bases in between. There are 15 residues in the CDR3. The CDR3 DNA follows: TGCGCCAGCAGCCAAGATCTCGCCTTCGGTGAAAAACTGTTTTTT. As protein: CASSQDLAFGEKLFF.